A selection of T cell receptor beta chains follows, all from one sample in a study of post-analysis software for immune sequencing data. TCRdb reprocessed the PCR reads via MiXCR and lists one record per CDR3 protein. This table has hundreds of thousands of distinct CDR3 sequences, about 27% appearing once. Sequencing used blood. These receptors all stem from a girl aged 10-17 years with multiple sclerosis. The CDR3 runs from the conserved cysteine through the conserved F or W. A D gene is named only where the DNA matches it firmly. Size values are once, few and many counts, or a class for expanded clones, and some rows have none.

v_gene	d_gene	j_gene	abundance	CDR3nt	CDR3aa
TRBV6-6	NA	TRBJ2-7	NA	TGTGCCAGCAGTTATTCGGCCCCCTCAGGGTTCCCCGAGCAGTACTTC	CASSYSAPSGFPEQYF
TRBV7-2	TRBD2	TRBJ2-3	NA	TGTGCCAGCAGCTTCCCGGGACTAGCGGAATACACAGATACGCAGTATTTT	CASSFPGLAEYTDTQYF
TRBV15	TRBD1	TRBJ2-3	NA	TGTGCCACCAGCAGTCCGGGACAGAGCACAGATACGCAGTATTTT	CATSSPGQSTDTQYF
TRBV29-1	NA	TRBJ2-4	NA	TGCAGCGTGAGGACTGGAGCCAAAAACATTCAGTACTTC	CSVRTGAKNIQYF
TRBV11-2	NA	TRBJ2-3	NA	TGTGCCAGCAGCTTAGGCAGGACAGCAGATACGCAGTATTTT	CASSLGRTADTQYF
TRBV7-2	NA	TRBJ1-2	few	TGTGCCAGCAGCCGAAACCCTCAGGACGGTAACTATGGCTACACCTTC	CASSRNPQDGNYGYTF
TRBV27	TRBD1	TRBJ1-5	NA	TGTGTTAGCAGTCCCCGACAGGGATACAATCAGCCCCAGCATTTT	CVSSPRQGYNQPQHF
TRBV27	NA	TRBJ2-1	few	TGTGCCAGCAGTTCCCGGACCTACAATGAGCAGTTCTTC	CASSSRTYNEQFF
TRBV20-1	NA	TRBJ1-2	few	TGCAGTGCTAGGCCTCGTCGCCCCCCTAACTATGGCTACACCTTC	CSARPRRPPNYGYTF
TRBV7-9	TRBD1	TRBJ1-4	NA	TGTGCCAGCAGCTCCCCGCGGACAGGATCTGGTGAAAAACTGTTTTTT	CASSSPRTGSGEKLFF
TRBV5-8	NA	TRBJ2-5	NA	TGTGCCAGCAGCTTGTCGCCAGGTCGTCGGGAGACCCAGTACTTC	CASSLSPGRRETQYF
TRBV5-1	NA	TRBJ1-4	NA	TGCGCCAGCAGCCCGGGGGGGGCGCGTGACGAAAAACTGTTTTTT	CASSPGGARDEKLFF
TRBV6-1	NA	TRBJ2-7	few	TGTGCCAGCAGTGAAGGTGGGGCCCCCCACGAGCAGTACTTC	CASSEGGAPHEQYF
TRBV6-2/TRBV6-3	NA	TRBJ1-5	NA	TGTGCCAGCAGACCGGTGACTAATCAGCCCCAGCATTTT	CASRPVTNQPQHF
TRBV12-3/TRBV12-4	TRBD1	TRBJ2-7	NA	TGTGCCAGCAGTTTACAGGGGACAGGGGTTGGGGAGCAGTACTTC	CASSLQGTGVGEQYF
TRBV6-2/TRBV6-3	NA	TRBJ2-3	NA	TGTGCCAGCCATCCCGACCGACAATGGGAGCCGCAGTATTTT	CASHPDRQWEPQYF
TRBV28	TRBD2	TRBJ2-3	NA	TGTGCCAGCAGTTTCGGACTAGCGGGAGATAGAACAGATACGCAGTATTTT	CASSFGLAGDRTDTQYF
TRBV5-1	NA	TRBJ2-6	few	TGCGCCAGCAGCTTGGTTGGGGGGGGCGCTGGGGCCAACGTCCTGACTTTC	CASSLVGGGAGANVLTF
TRBV19	TRBD1	TRBJ1-5	NA	TGTGCCAGTTTGCCGTCCGGGACAGGGTCGCATCAGCCCCAGCATTTT	CASLPSGTGSHQPQHF
TRBV28	TRBD2	TRBJ2-3	many	TGTGCCAGCAGCCCTCCCGGACTAGTCGGCTCAGATACGCAGTATTTT	CASSPPGLVGSDTQYF
TRBV20-1	NA	TRBJ1-5	few	TGCAGTGCTAGTGAGCAGGGCCTTAGCAATCAGCCCCAGCATTTT	CSASEQGLSNQPQHF
TRBV7-9	NA	TRBJ1-2	NA	TGTGCCAGCAGCTCCGACCTGTATGGCTACACCTTC	CASSSDLYGYTF
TRBV29-1	TRBD2	TRBJ2-1	few	TGCAGCGTTGAAGCACGTGGGACGGGGGGCAATGAGCAGTTCTTC	CSVEARGTGGNEQFF
TRBV3-1	TRBD2	TRBJ2-3	few	TGTGCCAGCAGCCAAGATGGGATCCCCATGAGACTAGCGGGAGTCACAGATACGCAGTATTTT	CASSQDGIPMRLAGVTDTQYF
TRBV10-3	NA	TRBJ1-2	NA	TGTGCCATCAGGGAGCACGGGCTGGATAACTATGGCTACACCTTC	CAIREHGLDNYGYTF
TRBV9	TRBD2	TRBJ2-1	few	TGTGCCAGCAGCGCTACTAGCGGCTACATGAATGAGCAGTTCTTC	CASSATSGYMNEQFF
TRBV6-2/TRBV6-3	TRBD1	TRBJ2-7	NA	TGTGCCAGCAGTAGGACAGGGACCACCTACGAGCAGTACTTC	CASSRTGTTYEQYF
TRBV20-1	TRBD2	TRBJ2-1	few	TGCAGTGCTAGTCTCGGGAGGGCCCTCGTGGGTGAGCAGTTCTTC	CSASLGRALVGEQFF
TRBV2	NA	TRBJ1-5	few	TGTGCCAGCAGTGAAAGGGTATGGAGCAATCAGCCCCAGCATTTT	CASSERVWSNQPQHF
TRBV12-5	NA	TRBJ2-1	NA	TGTGCTAGTGGTTTCGGGGAGTACAATGAGCAGTTCTTC	CASGFGEYNEQFF
TRBV6-6	TRBD2	TRBJ2-5	NA	TGTGCCAGCAGTTATAATCGGCTTTCTAGCGGGGAGGAGACCCAGTACTTC	CASSYNRLSSGEETQYF
TRBV27	NA	TRBJ1-1	NA	TGTGCCAGCATGGTGGGGGCGGACACTGAAGCTTTCTTT	CASMVGADTEAFF
TRBV6-5	NA	TRBJ1-5	NA	TGTGCCAGCAGTGGAGGGGGACCTGTTGGACAGCCCCAGCATTTT	CASSGGGPVGQPQHF
TRBV5-1	NA	TRBJ2-5	NA	TGCGCCAGCAGCCGACGGGACGGTAAAGAGACCCAGTACTTC	CASSRRDGKETQYF
TRBV27	NA	TRBJ1-5	few	TGTGCCAGCAGTCACCGAGGAGCGAGACAGCCCCAGCATTTT	CASSHRGARQPQHF
TRBV2	NA	TRBJ1-6	few	TGTGCCAGCAGTGAAGAACTCTATGGGTCACCCCTCCACTTT	CASSEELYGSPLHF
TRBV20-1	TRBD2	TRBJ2-3	few	TGCAGTGGACCTAGCGGGAGGGCGAGGACAGATACGCAGTATTTT	CSGPSGRARTDTQYF
TRBV5-5	NA	TRBJ2-6	NA	TGTGCCAGCAGCGAGGACATAAGCTCTGGGGCCAACGTCCTGACTTTC	CASSEDISSGANVLTF
TRBV7-2	TRBD2	TRBJ2-7	NA	TGTGCCAGCAGCCTACCGGGACTAGCGGGCTACGAGCAGTACTTC	CASSLPGLAGYEQYF
TRBV20-1	NA	TRBJ1-1	few	TGCAGTGCCGTCCCGACATCCCGAAGGGCTGAAGCTTTCTTT	CSAVPTSRRAEAFF
TRBV5-1	NA	TRBJ1-2	many	TGCGCCAGCAAGGAGGAGGGAGAGTACTATGGCTACACCTTC	CASKEEGEYYGYTF
TRBV7-2	NA	TRBJ2-7	NA	TGTGCCAGCAGCTTCGAACTAGCCCCAGAGACCCTGTACTTC	CASSFELAPETLYF
TRBV7-2	TRBD2	TRBJ2-3	NA	TGTGCCAGCAGTCATGGCGGGGGGCTTCGCACAGATACGCAGTATTTT	CASSHGGGLRTDTQYF
TRBV28	NA	TRBJ1-5	NA	TGTGCCAGCAGTGAGGGGCTGGGGAATCAGCCCCAGCATTTT	CASSEGLGNQPQHF
TRBV7-9	TRBD2	TRBJ2-3	few	TGTGCCAGCAGCTTAGCGCGGGGGATAGATACGCAGTATTTT	CASSLARGIDTQYF
TRBV7-2	NA	TRBJ1-1	many	TGTGCCAGCAGCTTAGCGCGAGGGACTGAAGCTTTCTTT	CASSLARGTEAFF
TRBV20-1	NA	TRBJ1-1	NA	TGCAGTGCTTCCTTCCGGTGGCAGTTAAACATTGAAGCTTTCTTT	CSASFRWQLNIEAFF
TRBV12-3/TRBV12-4	TRBD1	TRBJ2-1	NA	TGTGCCAGCAGTTTCCCCTGGGACAGGGACCATGAGCAGTTCTTC	CASSFPWDRDHEQFF
TRBV12-3/TRBV12-4	TRBD1	TRBJ1-5	NA	TGTGCCAGCAGTTTAAAAGGACAGGGGGCCGGCAATCAGCCCCAGCATTTT	CASSLKGQGAGNQPQHF
TRBV20-1	TRBD2	TRBJ2-1	few	TGCAGTGCTTACGAACTAGCGGAGTTCTTC	CSAYELAEFF
TRBV7-2	NA	TRBJ2-5	many	TGTGCCAGCAGCGCCACATCCGGGAGCAGAGAGACCCAGTACTTC	CASSATSGSRETQYF
TRBV27	NA	TRBJ2-7	few	TGTGCCACCTACCGAGACGGAGACTACGAGCAGTACTTC	CATYRDGDYEQYF
TRBV2	NA	TRBJ1-2	NA	TGTGCCAGCAGTGAAGTGTCGGCGGGTGGCTACACCTTC	CASSEVSAGGYTF
TRBV20-1	TRBD1	TRBJ1-5	NA	TGCAGTGCTGAGTGGAGACAGGGGGCGACGAGCAATCAGCCCCAGCATTTT	CSAEWRQGATSNQPQHF
TRBV12-3/TRBV12-4	NA	TRBJ1-2	NA	TGTGCCAGCAGTTTCCCCGGGCAGAATGGCTACACCTTC	CASSFPGQNGYTF
TRBV4-2	NA	TRBJ1-2	many	TGTGCCAGCAGCCAAGATTGGTGGGGCTACACCTTC	CASSQDWWGYTF
TRBV29-1	NA	TRBJ2-1	many	TGCAGCGGCCGCCTGGGCTATGAGCAGTTCTTC	CSGRLGYEQFF
TRBV29-1	NA	TRBJ1-2	NA	TGCAGCGTTGATGCCCAGAGTCATGGCTACACCTTC	CSVDAQSHGYTF
TRBV12-3/TRBV12-4	NA	TRBJ1-1	NA	TGTGCCAGCAGACCCACAGGTGACGGCCGTGAAGCTTTCTTT	CASRPTGDGREAFF